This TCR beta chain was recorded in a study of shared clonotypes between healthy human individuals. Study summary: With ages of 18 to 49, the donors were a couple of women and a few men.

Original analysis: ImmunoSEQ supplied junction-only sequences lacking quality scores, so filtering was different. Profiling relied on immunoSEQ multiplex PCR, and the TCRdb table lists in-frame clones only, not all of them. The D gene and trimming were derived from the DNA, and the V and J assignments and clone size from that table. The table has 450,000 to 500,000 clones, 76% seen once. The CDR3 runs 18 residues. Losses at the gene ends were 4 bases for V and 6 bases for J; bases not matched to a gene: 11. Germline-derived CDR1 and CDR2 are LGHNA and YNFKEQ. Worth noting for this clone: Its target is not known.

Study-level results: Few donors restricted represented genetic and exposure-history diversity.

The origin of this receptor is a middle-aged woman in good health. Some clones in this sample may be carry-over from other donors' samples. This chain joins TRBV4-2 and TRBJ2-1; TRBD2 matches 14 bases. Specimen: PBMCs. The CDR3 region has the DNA TGTGCCAGCAGCCCCGGACTAGCGGGAGGCGCCATCCCCAATGAGCAGTTCTTC. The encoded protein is CASSPGLAGGAIPNEQFF.